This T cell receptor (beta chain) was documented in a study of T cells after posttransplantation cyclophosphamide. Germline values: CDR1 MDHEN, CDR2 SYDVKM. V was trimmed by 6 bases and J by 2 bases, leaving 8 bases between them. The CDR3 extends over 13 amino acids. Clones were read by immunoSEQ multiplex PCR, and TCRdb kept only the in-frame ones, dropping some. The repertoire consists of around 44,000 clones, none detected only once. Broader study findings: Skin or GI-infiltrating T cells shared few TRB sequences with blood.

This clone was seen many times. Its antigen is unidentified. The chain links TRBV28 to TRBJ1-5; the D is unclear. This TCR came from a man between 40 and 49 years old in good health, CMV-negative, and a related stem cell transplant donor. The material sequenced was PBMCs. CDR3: CASSPFGNQPQHF. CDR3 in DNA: TGTGCCAGCAGCCCCTTTGGCAATCAGCCCCAGCATTTT.